The 21 T cell receptor beta chains listed next were all sequenced from one sample in a study of T cell clonality in common variable immunodeficiency. Study-wide findings and caveats: Fewer deletions and N-nucleotide insertions were reportedly seen in common variable immunodeficiency TCR beta sequences.

TCRdb keeps only in-frame clones here, not all; method: immunoSEQ multiplex PCR. Sampling found 10,000 to 13,000 clones, none seen once. These TCRs are of unknown antigen specificity. Sequencing used peripheral blood mononuclear cells. The receptors derive from a human donor with common variable immunodeficiency.

Turning to this clone: The read terminates 3 residues ahead of where the CDR3 ends, so the germline J gene completes it. V gene TRBV7-9 combines with J gene TRBJ2-7, with unresolved D. The V gene's germline CDR1 is SEHNR and CDR2 FQNEAQ (reference sequence). The CDR3 has 13 amino acids. Trimming removed 5 bases at V and 2 bases at J, with 10 bases between. CDR3 DNA (partial): TGTGCCAGCAGCCTCCCGTCGGCCTACGAG. Protein: CASSLPSAYE. The entire CDR3 protein reads CASSLPSAYEQYF.

This clone has just a few counts. The read comes to an end 3 residues before the CDR3 does, leaving the germline J gene to fill in the end. The chain couples TRBV29-1 to TRBJ2-3; weak D call: TRBD2 (6 bases). The CDR3 length is 16 residues. Germline V gene data show CDR1 as SQVTM and CDR2 as ANQGSEA. V was pared by 3 bases and J by 5 bases, with 21 bases between. Partial CDR3 DNA: TGCAGCGTTGAGCCCTGGGACTGGGGATCGAGAGATACG. This sequence encodes CSVEPWDWGSRDT. From start to end, the CDR3 is CSVEPWDWGSRDTQYF.

In regard to this clone: The CDR3 goes on 3 residues after the read ends, and that part is filled in from the germline J gene. The chain recombines TRBV19 with TRBJ1-2; TRBD1 is a possible D gene (5 bases). The CDR3 sequence is 14 residues long. V was pared by 7 bases and J by 4 bases, with 16 bases between. Germline V gene lookup returns CDR1 LNHDA and CDR2 SQIVND (reference sequence). Here the CDR3 reads CASTESDSFYGYTF. CDR3 DNA, as far as it was read: TGTGCCAGTACTGAAAGCGACAGTTTCTATGGC. The full variable domain, in which reference TRBV19 and TRBJ1-2 provide the parts outside the CDR3, is DGGITQSPKYLFRKEGQNVTLSCEQNLNHDAMYWYRQDPGQGLRLIYYSQIVNDFQKGDIAEGYSVSREKKESFPLTVTSAQKNPTAFYLCASTESDSFYGYTFGSGTRLTVV.

This clone is categorized as medium-sized (0.01 to 0.1%). Read coverage stops 3 residues before the CDR3 terminus; the germline J gene supplies the remainder. The V gene is TRBV30, the J gene TRBJ2-1; 7 bases agree with TRBD2. Germline CDR1 GTSNPN, CDR2 SVGIG (reference sequence). V gave up 3 bases and J gave up 5 bases; unmatched junction bases: 4. There are 13 residues in the CDR3. CDR3 amino acids: CAWRRLANNEQFF. The CDR3 bases that were read are TGTGCCTGGAGGCGACTAGCCAACAATGAG.

This clone was observed a few times. Read sequence stops 3 residues before the CDR3 end, and the germline J gene provides the missing end. The V call is TRBV7-9, the J call TRBJ1-1; a possible D gene is TRBD1 (6 bases). The CDR3 contains 14 residues. Deletions cut 2 bases from V and 5 bases from J, with 12 bases between. Germline CDR1 reads SEHNR; CDR2 reads FQNEAQ (reference sequence). The CDR3 sequence is CASSLTGSYTEAFF. The DNA read from the CDR3 is TGTGCCAGCAGCTTAACAGGGAGTTATACTGAA.

This clone was found a few times. The read finishes 3 residues shy of the CDR3 end, and the germline J gene is used to complete it. This rearrangement joins TRBV18 to TRBJ2-1, with TRBD2 as a possible D gene (6 bases). Trimming shortened V by 3 bases and J by 3 bases, and 15 bases separated the two germline ends. The CDR3 length is 16 residues. Germline CDR1 is KGHSH and CDR2 is LQKENI. The CDR3 here is CASSPPTRTDYNEQFF. CDR3 DNA, as far as it was read: TGTGCCAGCTCACCGCCGACTAGGACGGACTACAATGAG.

In this sample, this clone turned up a few times. The CDR3 goes on 3 residues after the read ends, and that part is filled in from the germline J gene. The chain uses TRBV19 and TRBJ1-6; TRBD1 matches 7 bases. CDR1 is LNHDA and CDR2 is SQIVND in the germline V gene (reference sequence). Losses at the gene ends were 6 bases for V and 5 bases for J; bases not matched to a gene: 4. The CDR3 sequence is 14 residues long. Incomplete CDR3 DNA: TGTGCCAGTAGGGGGACAGTAGATAATTCACCC. It codes for CASRGTVDNSP. The entire CDR3 reads CASRGTVDNSPLHF.

This clone is medium-sized (0.01 to 0.1%). The read terminates 3 residues ahead of where the CDR3 ends, so the germline J gene completes it. This chain links TRBV5-1 with TRBJ2-2; 14 bases align to TRBD2. Germline V gives CDR1 SGHRS, CDR2 YFSETQ. V shed 4 bases and J 5 bases; nucleotides not matched to a gene: 4. The CDR3 extends over 16 amino acids. The CDR3 sequence is CASSPGTSGRTGELFF. The covered CDR3 bases are TGCGCCAGCAGCCCGGGGACTAGCGGGAGAACCGGGGAG.

In the case of this clone: The CDR3 is cut off 3 residues early in the read; its end comes from the germline J gene. V is TRBV7-9 and J is TRBJ2-7, with 7 bases lining up with TRBD2. The CDR3 is made up of 13 amino acids. The junction had 3 bases not matched to a gene; V was cut back by 5 bases and J by 2 bases. Germline CDR1 reads SEHNR; CDR2 reads FQNEAQ (reference sequence). The CDR3 is CASSITSAYEQYF. The CDR3 bases that were read are TGTGCCAGCAGCATTACTAGCGCCTACGAG. Complete variable domain (other parts from reference TRBV7-9 and TRBJ2-7): DTGVSQNPRHKITKRGQNVTFRCDPISEHNRLYWYRQTLGQGPEFLTYFQNEAQLEKSRLLSDRFSAERPKGSFSTLEIQRTEQGDSAMYLCASSITSAYEQYFGPGTRLTVT.

This clone was picked up a small number of times. The read ends 3 residues before the CDR3 terminus; that terminus is restored from the germline J gene. This chain links TRBV18 with TRBJ1-2, with D possibly matching TRBD1 (6 bases). This CDR3 has 14 amino acids. Trimming removed 3 bases at V and 6 bases at J, with 14 bases between. Germline-derived CDR1 and CDR2 are KGHSH and LQKENI. The CDR3 is CASSPAGTWDGYTF. CDR3 DNA, as far as it was read: TGTGCCAGCTCACCTGCAGGGACATGGGATGGC. Combining the CDR3 with reference TRBV18 and TRBJ1-2 gives the whole variable domain NAGVMQNPRHLVRRRGQEARLRCSPMKGHSHVYWYRQLPEEGLKFMVYLQKENIIDESGMPKERFSAEFPKEGPSILRIQQVVRGDSAAYFCASSPAGTWDGYTFGSGTRLTVV.

This clone was recorded a few times. Sequencing ends 3 residues short of the CDR3 end; the germline J gene provides the rest. This chain links TRBV7-6 with TRBJ2-1, with 8 bases that match TRBD2. J was trimmed by 8 bases and V by 6 bases; bases with no gene match: 9. The CDR3 totals 14 residues. Looked up from germline, CDR1 is SGHVS and CDR2 is FNYEAQ. The CDR3 bases that were read are TGTGCCAGCAGGCGGACTAGCAGTGGGGATGAG. As protein: CASRRTSSGDE. The entire CDR3 protein reads CASRRTSSGDEQFF.

This clone appeared many times. The CDR3 end lies 3 residues beyond the end of the read and is filled in from the germline J gene. This rearrangement joins TRBV6-4 to TRBJ1-6; tentatively, D is TRBD1 (5 bases). CDR3 length: 18 residues. Germline V gene lookup returns CDR1 MRHNA and CDR2 SNTAGT. The ends were cut back, 2 bases at V and 10 bases at J, with 24 bases in the middle. Incomplete CDR3 DNA: TGTGCCAGCAGTGACCCAGTGTCGGGTGGAGCACAGGCCTCACCC. Translation gives CASSDPVSGGAQASP. The entire CDR3 protein reads CASSDPVSGGAQASPLHF.

About this clone: The read falls 3 residues short of the CDR3 end, and the missing part is taken from the germline J gene. V and J are TRBV11-2 and TRBJ2-7; TRBD2 matches at 11 bases. The CDR3 consists of 15 residues. In germline, CDR1 is SGHAT, CDR2 FQNNGV. The ends lost 5 bases at V and 2 bases at J; junction bases unmatched: 5. The CDR3 DNA, read in part, is TGTGCCAGCAGCCCCCTAGCGGGGGGAGCCTACGAG. It yields the protein CASSPLAGGAYE. The CDR3 in full is CASSPLAGGAYEQYF. The full variable domain, completed using reference TRBV11-2 and TRBJ2-7, is EAGVAQSPRYKIIEKRQSVAFWCNPISGHATLYWYQQILGQGPKLLIQFQNNGVVDDSQLPKDRFSAERLKGVDSTLKIQPAKLEDSAVYLCASSPLAGGAYEQYFGPGTRLTVT.

The table lists this clone with a few counts. The part of the CDR3 DNA that was read is TGTGCCAGCTCACCGCCGGGACTAGCGGGAGGGCCCTCCCGCGAG. Translation gives CASSPPGLAGGPSRE. The entire CDR3 protein reads CASSPPGLAGGPSREQYF. The rearrangement links TRBV18 to TRBJ2-7; TRBD2 matches at 16 bases. With the read ending 3 residues before the CDR3 end, the germline J gene is used to fill in that end. The CDR3 contains 18 residues. With 3 bases clipped from V and 6 bases from J, the junction kept 11 bases outside the gene matches. CDR1 is KGHSH and CDR2 is LQKENI in the germline V gene.

About this clone itself: The read stops 3 residues short of the end of the CDR3; the missing end is completed from the germline J gene. The V gene is TRBV2, the J gene TRBJ2-3; the match to TRBD2 covers 8 bases. The CDR3 runs 16 residues. V shed 5 bases and J 2 bases; nucleotides not matched to a gene: 9. CDR1 and CDR2 (germline): SNHLY, FYNNEI. The CDR3 is CASSSLSGSNTDTQYF. The CDR3 bases that were read are TGTGCCAGCAGTTCCTTAAGCGGGAGCAACACAGATACG.

About this clone itself: The read is 3 residues too short to cover the CDR3 end, so that end is filled in from the germline J gene. The V and J genes are TRBV7-3 and TRBJ2-7, with TRBD1 matching over 9 bases. Germline CDR1 is SGHTA and CDR2 is FQGTGA. V trimming: 4 bases; J trimming: 5 bases; junction bases outside the gene matches: 3. This CDR3 region has 13 residues. The sequenced part of the CDR3 DNA is TGTGCCAGCAGCTCGCGGACAGGGGACGAG. It yields the protein CASSSRTGDE. The whole CDR3 region reads CASSSRTGDEQYF.

On this clone: The CDR3 is cut off 3 residues early in the read; its end comes from the germline J gene. The chain carries TRBV7-2 and TRBJ1-6, with a possible D match to TRBD1 (6 bases). Deletions cut 4 bases from V and 9 bases from J, with 13 bases between. Germline CDR1 is SGHTA and CDR2 is FQGNSA. This CDR3 comprises 14 residues. The sequenced CDR3 bases are TGTGCCAGCAGCTCCGGGGACACTAGTTCACCC. This encodes CASSSGDTSSP. In full, the CDR3 reads CASSSGDTSSPLHF.

On this clone: The read falls 3 residues short of the CDR3 end, and the missing part is taken from the germline J gene. V is TRBV19 and J is TRBJ1-4, with 7 bases lining up with TRBD1. The CDR3 has 14 residues. V shed 6 bases, J shed 4 bases, and the junction held 5 bases outside the gene matches. Germline V gives CDR1 LNHDA, CDR2 SQIVND (reference sequence). The CDR3 DNA, read in part, is TGTGCCAGTAGCGACAGGGTCAGTAATGAAAAA. Residues: CASSDRVSNEK. The complete CDR3 reads CASSDRVSNEKLFF.

This clone showed up just a few times. Read data end 3 residues before the CDR3 end; the end is taken from the germline J gene. This chain joins TRBV19 and TRBJ2-7; TRBD1 might be the D (8 bases). The V gene's germline CDR1 is LNHDA and CDR2 SQIVND (reference sequence). CDR3 length: 14 residues. Trimming stripped 6 bases from V and 5 bases from J, with 17 bases between. The part of the CDR3 DNA that was read is TGTGCCAGTAGCCCGAGACAGGGGAGGGACGAG. Translated: CASSPRQGRDE. From start to end, the CDR3 is CASSPRQGRDEQYF.

Points on this clone: The read ends 3 residues early relative to the CDR3; the germline J gene fills the gap. This chain links TRBV7-9 with TRBJ2-2; D gene ambiguous. V was clipped by 5 bases and J by 6 bases, with 13 bases between them. CDR3 length: 14 residues. The germline V gene encodes CDR1 SEHNR and CDR2 FQNEAQ (reference sequence). This CDR3 is CASSPIAKAGELFF. Incomplete CDR3 DNA: TGTGCCAGCAGCCCGATCGCCAAGGCCGGGGAG.

Regarding this clone: The sequenced fragment ends 3 residues before the CDR3 boundary, so the rest is inferred from the germline J gene. The chain recombines TRBV20-1 with TRBJ2-1, with 7 bases identical to TRBD2. Germline values: CDR1 DFQATT, CDR2 SNEGSKA (reference sequence). This CDR3 has 13 residues. The junction had 5 bases not matched to a gene; V was cut back by 2 bases and J by 7 bases. The CDR3 sequence is CSARRPAGNEQFF. Incomplete CDR3 DNA: TGCAGTGCTAGACGGCCAGCGGGGAATGAG.